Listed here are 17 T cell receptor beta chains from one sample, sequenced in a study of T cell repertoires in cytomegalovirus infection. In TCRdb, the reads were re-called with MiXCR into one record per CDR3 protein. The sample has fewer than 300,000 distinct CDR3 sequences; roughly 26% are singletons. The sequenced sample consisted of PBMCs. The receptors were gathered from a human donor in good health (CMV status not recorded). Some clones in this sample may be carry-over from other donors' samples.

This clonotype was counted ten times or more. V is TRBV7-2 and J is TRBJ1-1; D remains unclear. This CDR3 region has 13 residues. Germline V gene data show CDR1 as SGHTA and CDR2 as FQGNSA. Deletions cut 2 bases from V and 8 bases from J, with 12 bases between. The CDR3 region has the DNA TGTGCCAGCAGCTTATTCGGCAGTGCCGAAGCTTTCTTT. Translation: CASSLFGSAEAFF.

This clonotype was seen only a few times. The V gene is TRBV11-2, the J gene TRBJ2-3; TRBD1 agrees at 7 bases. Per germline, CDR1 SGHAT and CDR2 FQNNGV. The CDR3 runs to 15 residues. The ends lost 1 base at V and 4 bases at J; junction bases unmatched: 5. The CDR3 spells CASSLARTGADTQYF. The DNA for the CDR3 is TGTGCCAGCAGCTTAGCACGGACAGGTGCAGATACGCAGTATTTT. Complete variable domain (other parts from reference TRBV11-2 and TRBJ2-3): EAGVAQSPRYKIIEKRQSVAFWCNPISGHATLYWYQQILGQGPKLLIQFQNNGVVDDSQLPKDRFSAERLKGVDSTLKIQPAKLEDSAVYLCASSLARTGADTQYFGPGTRLTVL.

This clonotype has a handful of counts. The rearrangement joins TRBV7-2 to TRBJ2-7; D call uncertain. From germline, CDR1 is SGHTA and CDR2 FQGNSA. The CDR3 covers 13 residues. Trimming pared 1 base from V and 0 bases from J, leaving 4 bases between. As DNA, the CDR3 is TGTGCCAGCAGCTTAGTTCCCTCCTACGAGCAGTACTTC. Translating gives CASSLVPSYEQYF.

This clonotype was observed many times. The DNA of the CDR3 is TGTGCCAGCAGCTTAGACGGGCAGACCCAAGCTTTCTTT. Protein product: CASSLDGQTQAFF. The J gene is TRBJ1-1, the V gene TRBV11-2; D uncertain. This CDR3 has 13 amino acids. Germline-derived CDR1 and CDR2 are SGHAT and FQNNGV. Trimming pared 0 bases from V and 9 bases from J, leaving 11 bases between.

The CDR3 nucleotides read TGCAGCGTTGAAGCGGGGACAAACTCCTACGAGCAGTACTTC. As protein: CSVEAGTNSYEQYF. The chain uses TRBV29-1 and TRBJ2-7, with D possibly being TRBD1 (6 bases). V lost 1 base and J lost 0, with 10 bases in between. Germline V gene data show CDR1 as SQVTM and CDR2 as ANQGSEA. The CDR3 extends over 14 amino acids.

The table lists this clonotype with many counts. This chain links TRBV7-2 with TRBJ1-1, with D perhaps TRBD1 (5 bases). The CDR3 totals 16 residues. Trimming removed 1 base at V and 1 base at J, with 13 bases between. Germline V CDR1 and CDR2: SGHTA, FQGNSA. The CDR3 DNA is TGTGCCAGCAGCTTAGTAGGCAGGGTAGGGAACACTGAAGCTTTCTTT. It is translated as CASSLVGRVGNTEAFF.

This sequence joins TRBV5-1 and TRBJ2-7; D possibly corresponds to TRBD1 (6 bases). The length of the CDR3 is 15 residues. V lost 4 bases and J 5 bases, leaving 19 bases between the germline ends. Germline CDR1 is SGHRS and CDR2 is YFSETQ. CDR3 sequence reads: CASSTGTGNRDEQYF. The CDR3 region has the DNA TGCGCCAGCAGCACCGGAACAGGTAACAGGGACGAGCAGTACTTC.

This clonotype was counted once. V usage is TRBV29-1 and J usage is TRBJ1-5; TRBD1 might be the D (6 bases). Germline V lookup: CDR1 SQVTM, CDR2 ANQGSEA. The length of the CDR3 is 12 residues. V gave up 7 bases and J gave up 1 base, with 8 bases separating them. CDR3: CSAQGSNQPQHF. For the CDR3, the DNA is TGCAGCGCTCAGGGGAGCAATCAGCCCCAGCATTTT.

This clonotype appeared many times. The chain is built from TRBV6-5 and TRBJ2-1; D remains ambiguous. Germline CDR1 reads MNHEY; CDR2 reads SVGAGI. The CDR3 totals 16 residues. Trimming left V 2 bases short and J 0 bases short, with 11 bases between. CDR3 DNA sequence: TGTGCCAGCAGTTACGAGGCGCTGAGCTCCTACAATGAGCAGTTCTTC. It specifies CASSYEALSSYNEQFF.

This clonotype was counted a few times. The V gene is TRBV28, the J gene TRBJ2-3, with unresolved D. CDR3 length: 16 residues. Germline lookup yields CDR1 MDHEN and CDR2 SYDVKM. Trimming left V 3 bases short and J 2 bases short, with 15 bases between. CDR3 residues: CASSLAAVPSTDTQYF. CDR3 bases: TGTGCCAGCAGTTTGGCTGCCGTACCTTCCACAGATACGCAGTATTTT.

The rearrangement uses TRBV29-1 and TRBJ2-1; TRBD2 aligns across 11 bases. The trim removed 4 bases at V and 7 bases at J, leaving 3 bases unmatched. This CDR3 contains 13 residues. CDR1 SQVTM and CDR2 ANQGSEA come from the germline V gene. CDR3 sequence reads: CSVAASGRNEQFF. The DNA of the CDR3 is TGCAGCGTTGCGGCTAGCGGGAGGAATGAGCAGTTCTTC.

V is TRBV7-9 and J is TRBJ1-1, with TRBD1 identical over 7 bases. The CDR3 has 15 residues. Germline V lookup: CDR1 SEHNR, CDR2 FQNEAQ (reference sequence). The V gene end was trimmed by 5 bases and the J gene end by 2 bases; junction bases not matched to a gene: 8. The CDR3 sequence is CASSPEWTGNTEAFF. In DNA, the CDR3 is TGTGCCAGCAGCCCCGAATGGACAGGCAACACTGAAGCTTTCTTT.

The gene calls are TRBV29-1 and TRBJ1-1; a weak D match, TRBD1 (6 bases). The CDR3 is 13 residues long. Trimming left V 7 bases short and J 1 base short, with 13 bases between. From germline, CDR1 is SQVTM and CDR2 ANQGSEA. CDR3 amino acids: CSGKRQANTEAFF. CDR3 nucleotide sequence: TGCAGCGGAAAAAGACAGGCGAACACTGAAGCTTTCTTT.

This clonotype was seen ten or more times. The CDR3 loop is CASSLDAGGPRLGEQYF. In nucleotides, the CDR3 is TGTGCCAGCAGCTTAGACGCAGGGGGCCCGAGATTGGGCGAGCAGTACTTC. The chain employs TRBV7-2 and TRBJ2-7; 8 bases fit TRBD1. J lost 6 bases, V lost 1 base, and 14 bases had no gene match. The CDR3 has 17 amino acids. The germline gives CDR1 SGHTA, CDR2 FQGNSA.

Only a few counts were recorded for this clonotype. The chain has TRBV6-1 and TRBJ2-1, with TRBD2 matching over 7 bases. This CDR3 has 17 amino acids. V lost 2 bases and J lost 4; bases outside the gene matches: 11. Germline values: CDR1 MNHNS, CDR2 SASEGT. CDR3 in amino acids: CASSEQGGGGLYNEQFF. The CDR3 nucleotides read TGTGCCAGCAGTGAACAGGGCGGGGGAGGCCTGTACAATGAGCAGTTCTTC.

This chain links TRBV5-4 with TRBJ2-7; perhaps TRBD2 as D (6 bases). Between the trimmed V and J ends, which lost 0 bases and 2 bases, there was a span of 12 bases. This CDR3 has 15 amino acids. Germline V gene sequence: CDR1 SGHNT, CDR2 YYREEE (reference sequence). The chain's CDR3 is CASSLGVAEAYEQYF. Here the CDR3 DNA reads TGTGCCAGCAGCTTGGGGGTAGCGGAAGCCTACGAGCAGTACTTC.

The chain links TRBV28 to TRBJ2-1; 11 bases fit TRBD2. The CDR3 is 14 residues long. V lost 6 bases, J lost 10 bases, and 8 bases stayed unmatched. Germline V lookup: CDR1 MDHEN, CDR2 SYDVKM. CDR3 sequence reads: CASRIAGGPREQFF. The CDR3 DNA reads TGTGCCAGCAGGATAGCGGGAGGGCCCAGGGAGCAGTTCTTC.